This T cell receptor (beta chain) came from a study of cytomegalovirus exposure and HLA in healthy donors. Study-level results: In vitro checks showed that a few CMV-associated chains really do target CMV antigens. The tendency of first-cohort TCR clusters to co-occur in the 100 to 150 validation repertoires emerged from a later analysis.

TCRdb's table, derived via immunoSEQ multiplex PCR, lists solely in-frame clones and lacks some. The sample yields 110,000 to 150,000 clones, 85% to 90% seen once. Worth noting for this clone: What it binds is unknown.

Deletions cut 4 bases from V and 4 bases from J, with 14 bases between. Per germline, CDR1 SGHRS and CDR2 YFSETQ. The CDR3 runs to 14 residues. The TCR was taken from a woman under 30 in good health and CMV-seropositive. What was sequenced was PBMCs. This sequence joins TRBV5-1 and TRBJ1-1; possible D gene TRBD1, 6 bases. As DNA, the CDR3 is TGCGCCAGCAGCCCGGAGGGGGGGGTCACTGAAGCTTTCTTT. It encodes CASSPEGGVTEAFF.